The 8 T cell receptor beta chains below come from one sample, sequenced in a study of blood T cell repertoires in COVID-19. The method was immunoSEQ multiplex PCR; TCRdb's version includes in-frame clones alone and lacks a portion of them. Of hundreds of thousands of clones detected, roughly 90% appear once; the ten largest clones hold around 4%. The sequenced material came from PBMCs or T cells enriched from blood (not recorded which). The receptor source for this set is a woman aged 25 to 45 who had recovered from COVID-19.

This clone was counted a single time. V and J are TRBV24-1 and TRBJ1-2; TRBD1 is a possible D gene (5 bases). Per germline, CDR1 KGHDR and CDR2 SFDVKD. The CDR3 sequence is 14 residues long. Trimming pared 4 bases from V and 8 bases from J, leaving 16 bases between. CDR3 protein: CATSEPRQMGGYTF. CDR3 nucleotide sequence: TGTGCCACCAGTGAACCCAGACAGATGGGGGGCTACACCTTC.

The V and J genes are TRBV12-3 or TRBV12-4 and TRBJ1-6; 7 nucleotides align to TRBD1. The CDR3 loop spans 13 amino acids. J gave up 10 bases and V 5 bases, and 5 bases lay outside the gene matches. CDR3 DNA: TGTGCCAGCAGTACAGGGGTGGGATCACCCCTCCACTTT. Amino acids: CASSTGVGSPLHF.

This clone was seen only a few times. V usage is TRBV27 and J usage is TRBJ1-4; a possible D gene is TRBD1 (6 bases). Deletions cut 0 bases from V and 5 bases from J, with 13 bases between. Per germline, CDR1 MNHEY and CDR2 SMNVEV (reference sequence). CDR3 length equals 16 residues. As DNA, the CDR3 is TGTGCCAGCAGTTTATCCGGACAGACATTCAATGAAAAACTGTTTTTT. As protein: CASSLSGQTFNEKLFF. Full variable domain (missing parts from reference TRBV27 and TRBJ1-4): EAQVTQNPRYLITVTGKKLTVTCSQNMNHEYMSWYRQDPGLGLRQIYYSMNVEVTDKGDVPEGYKVSRKEKRNFPLILESPSPNQTSLYFCASSLSGQTFNEKLFFGSGTQLSVL.

The V call is TRBV29-1, the J call TRBJ2-7, with 8 bases that match TRBD1. Per germline, CDR1 SQVTM and CDR2 ANQGSEA. Germline trimming cut 6 bases from V and 4 bases from J; bases unmatched to any gene: 8. This CDR3 is 13 amino acids long. The DNA for the CDR3 is TGCAGCGTCGACAGGGGAAGTGGGTACGAGCAGTACTTC. It yields the protein CSVDRGSGYEQYF.

This chain uses TRBV12-3 or TRBV12-4 with TRBJ1-5, with a weak D call TRBD1 (6 bases). This CDR3 has 12 amino acids. V was cut by 7 bases and J by 4 bases, with 8 bases left in between. CDR3 protein: CASKGENQPQHF. Written as DNA, the CDR3 is TGTGCCAGCAAGGGGGAAAATCAGCCCCAGCATTTT.

The chain recombines TRBV11-2 with TRBJ2-2; TRBD2 might be the D (6 bases). The CDR3 extends over 16 amino acids. The germline CDR1 and CDR2 sequences are SGHAT and FQNNGV. V was trimmed by 5 bases and J by 5 bases, leaving 18 bases between them. The CDR3 is CASSPSGGIETGELFF. The CDR3 bases are TGTGCCAGCAGCCCATCTGGAGGGATCGAGACCGGGGAGCTGTTTTTT.

The CDR3 DNA reads TGTGCCAGAAGCTCTAGCGGGAGGGAATACGAGCAGTACTTC. It encodes CARSSSGREYEQYF. The rearrangement joins TRBV5-3 to TRBJ2-7; 12 bases match TRBD2. TRBV5-3 is recorded as an ORF, its role being uncertain. V was pared by 3 bases and J by 4 bases, with 2 bases of the junction left unmatched. The CDR3 spans 14 residues.

The chain joins TRBV9 to TRBJ1-2; 9 bases agree with TRBD1. Germline CDR1 is SGDLS and CDR2 is YYNGEE. Trimming removed 0 bases from V and 7 bases from J; junction bases left unmatched: 4. The length of the CDR3 is 14 residues. The CDR3 protein is CASSVGQGVIGYTF. The CDR3 region has the DNA TGTGCCAGCAGCGTAGGACAGGGGGTAATTGGCTACACCTTC.